This record concerns one T cell receptor (beta chain) sequence. Its target is unknown. This sample was taken from a study of cytomegalovirus exposure and HLA in healthy donors. The CDR3 runs 17 residues. V lost 8 bases and J lost 1; bases outside the gene matches: 11. Looked up from germline, CDR1 is SNHLY and CDR2 is FYNNEI. PCR used 60 Vbeta primers and 13 Jbeta primers. This table comes from immunoSEQ multiplex PCR, and its TCRdb copy is limited to in-frame clones, with some not included. This table has 85,000 to 120,000 clones, about three quarters appearing once. Study-level points and caveats: Later analysis placed DRB1 highest and HLA-C lowest in TCR association rates, which differed by HLA locus. The study labeled approximately 150 TCR beta chains cytomegalovirus-associated.

Specimen: PBMCs. This TCR was sampled from a woman aged 45 to 65 in good health and CMV-seropositive. The chain couples TRBV2 to TRBJ2-1; 10 positions agree with TRBD2. The CDR3 here is CASQTSGYEISYNEQFF. The CDR3 coding sequence is TGTGCCAGCCAGACTAGCGGGTATGAGATATCCTACAATGAGCAGTTCTTC.